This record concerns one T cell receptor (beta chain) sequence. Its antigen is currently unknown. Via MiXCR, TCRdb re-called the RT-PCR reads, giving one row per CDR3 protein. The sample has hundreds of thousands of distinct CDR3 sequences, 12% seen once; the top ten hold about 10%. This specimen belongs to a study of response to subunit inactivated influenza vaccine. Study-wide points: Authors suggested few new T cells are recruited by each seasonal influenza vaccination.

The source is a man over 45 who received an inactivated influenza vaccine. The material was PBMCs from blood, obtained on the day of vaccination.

The CDR3, as DNA: TGTGCCAGCACCCAAACAGGGGGGGGCTACAATGAGCAGTTCTTC. As protein: CASTQTGGGYNEQFF. The chain employs TRBV28 and TRBJ2-1; weak D call: TRBD1 (8 bases). Trimming took 7 bases from V and 3 from J, leaving 16 bases between them. The CDR3 is 15 amino acids. Germline V gene data show CDR1 as MDHEN and CDR2 as SYDVKM. Full variable domain (outside the CDR3, taken from reference TRBV28 and TRBJ2-1): DVKVTQSSRYLVKRTGEKVFLECVQDMDHENMFWYRQDPGLGLRLIYFSYDVKMKEKGDIPEGYSVSREKKERFSLILESASTNQTSMYLCASTQTGGGYNEQFFGPGTRLTVL.